The T cell receptor beta chain described here comes from a study of T-cell reconstitution after alpha-beta-depleted transplantation in children. This clonotype was detected many times. The antigen is unknown. Findings and limits, study-wide: About two months after transplant, alpha-beta T cells reportedly came from several hundred expanded graft clones. It was newly produced T cells that mostly accounted for T-cell counts and diversity one year after transplant. Surviving recipient T cells and intrathymic progenitors accounted for some patients' high TCRbeta diversity at day 60.

Preparation of the TCRbeta library involved a method that used unique molecular identifiers. TCRdb redid the calling of the PCR reads with MiXCR, one entry per CDR3 protein. The sample carries about 200,000 distinct CDR3 sequences, roughly 7% recorded once. Per the germline V gene, CDR1 is SQVTM and CDR2 is ANQGSEA. This CDR3 is built from 13 residues. Trimming removed 6 bases from V and 9 bases from J; junction bases left unmatched: 6. The sample here was PBMCs, taken before TCRalphabeta/CD19-depleted stem cell transplant. The chain joins TRBV29-1 to TRBJ1-6; 9 bases map to TRBD1. This receptor was taken from a boy aged 2 to 10 with acute lymphoblastic leukemia, due to receive a stem cell transplant. CDR3 loop: CSVRTGEGSPLHF. CDR3 nucleotide sequence: TGCAGCGTGAGGACAGGGGAGGGTTCACCCCTCCACTTT. The full variable domain, with the rest looked up from reference TRBV29-1 and TRBJ1-6, is SAVISQKPSRDICQRGTSLTIQCQVDSQVTMMFWYRQQPGQSLTLIATANQGSEATYESGFVIDKFPISRPNLTFSTLTVSNMSPEDSSIYLCSVRTGEGSPLHFGNGTRLTVT.